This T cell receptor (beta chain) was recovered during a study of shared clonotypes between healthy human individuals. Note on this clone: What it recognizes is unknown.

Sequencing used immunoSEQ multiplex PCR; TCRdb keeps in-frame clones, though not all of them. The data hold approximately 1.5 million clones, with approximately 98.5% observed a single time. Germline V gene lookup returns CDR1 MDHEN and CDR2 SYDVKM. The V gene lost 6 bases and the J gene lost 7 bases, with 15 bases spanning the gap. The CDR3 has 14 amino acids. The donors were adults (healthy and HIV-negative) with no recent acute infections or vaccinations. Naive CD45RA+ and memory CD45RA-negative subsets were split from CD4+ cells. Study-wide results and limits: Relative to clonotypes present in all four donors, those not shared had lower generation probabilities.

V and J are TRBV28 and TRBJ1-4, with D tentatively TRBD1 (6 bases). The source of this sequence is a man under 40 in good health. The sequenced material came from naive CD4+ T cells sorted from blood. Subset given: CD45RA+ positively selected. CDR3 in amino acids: CASSRGQRIEKLFF. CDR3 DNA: TGTGCCAGCAGCCGGGGGCAGCGTATTGAAAAACTGTTTTTT.